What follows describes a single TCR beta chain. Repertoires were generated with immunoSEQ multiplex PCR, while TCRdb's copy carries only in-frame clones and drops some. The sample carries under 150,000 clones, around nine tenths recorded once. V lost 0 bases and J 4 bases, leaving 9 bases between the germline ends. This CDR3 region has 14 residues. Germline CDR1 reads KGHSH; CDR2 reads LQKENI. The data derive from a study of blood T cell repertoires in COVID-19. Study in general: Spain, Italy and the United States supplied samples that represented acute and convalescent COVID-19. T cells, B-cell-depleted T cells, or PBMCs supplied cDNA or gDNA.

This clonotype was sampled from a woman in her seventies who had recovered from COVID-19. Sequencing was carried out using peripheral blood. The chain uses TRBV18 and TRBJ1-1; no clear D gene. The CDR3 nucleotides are TGTGCCAGCTCACCACCGTCGGGTAGCACTGAAGCTTTCTTT. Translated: CASSPPSGSTEAFF.